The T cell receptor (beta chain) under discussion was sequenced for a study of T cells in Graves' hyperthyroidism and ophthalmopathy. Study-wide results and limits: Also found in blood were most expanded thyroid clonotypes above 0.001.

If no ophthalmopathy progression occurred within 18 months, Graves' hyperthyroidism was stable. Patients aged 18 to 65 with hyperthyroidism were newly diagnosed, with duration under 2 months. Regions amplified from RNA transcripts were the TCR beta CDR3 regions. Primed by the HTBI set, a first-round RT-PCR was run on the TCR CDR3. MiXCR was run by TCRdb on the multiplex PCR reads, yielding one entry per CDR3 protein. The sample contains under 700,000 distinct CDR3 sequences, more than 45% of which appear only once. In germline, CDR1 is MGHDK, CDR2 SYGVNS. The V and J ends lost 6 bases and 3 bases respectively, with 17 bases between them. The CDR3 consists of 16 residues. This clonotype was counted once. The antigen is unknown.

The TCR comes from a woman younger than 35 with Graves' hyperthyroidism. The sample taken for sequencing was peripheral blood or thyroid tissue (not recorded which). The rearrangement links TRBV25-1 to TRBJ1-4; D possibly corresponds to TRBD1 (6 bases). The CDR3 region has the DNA TGTGCCAGCAGCACAGGCCAGGGGACTCCTAATGAAAAACTGTTTTTT. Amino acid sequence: CASSTGQGTPNEKLFF.